This entry features one T cell receptor beta chain sequence. This clone was picked up a small number of times. Its antigen is currently not known. No qualities accompany the bases; no much larger clone lies one base away. The germline V gene gives CDR1 as MNHEY and CDR2 as SVGAGI. The CDR3 covers 16 residues, taking in both the cysteine and the phenylalanine. Only the CDR3 region is kept as DNA, spanning 48 bases read in frame from base 1. The V end loses 4 bases and the J end loses 0 bases, and a stretch of 10 bases separates them. Reading the label with the study, this specimen's time point is: after neoadjuvant nivolumab, at surgical resection. Patients had been newly diagnosed with stage II-IVA oral cavity squamous cell carcinoma, and no prior systemic or radiation treatment had been given to the patients. The cohort consisted of patients with HPV-negative, locally advanced oral cavity squamous cell carcinoma. The samples were obtained from a longitudinal correlative study of a single-arm phase II trial testing neoadjuvant nivolumab in oral cavity squamous cell carcinoma. Subject-matched pre- and post-treatment PBMCs and tumors from three responders and three non-responders were subjected to genomic DNA-based TCRbeta sequencing. For tumor tissue, genomic DNA extraction relied on the Maxwell RSC DNA from Tissue kit.

This sample is part of a study of neoadjuvant anti-PD-1 for oral cavity cancer (dated by TCRdb to 2020 to 2022). Context from the whole study: Patients mostly received three to four biweekly doses of nivolumab at 3 mg/kg before curative-intent surgical resection. Patients without progression received a fourth nivolumab dose around day 43 and underwent definitive surgical resection on days 50-56. Under RECIST 1.1, patients with complete response, partial response or stable disease were classed as responders, and patients with progression were classed as non-responders. The parent correlative cohort had about eleven patients and a response rate of 33%.

Tumor libraries used mostly roughly 4.8 ug of input genomic DNA for survey sequencing, with two replicates per sample. The immunoSEQ hsTCRbeta kit was used to prepare TCRbeta libraries, following the manufacturer's instructions. An Illumina NovaSeq 6000 S4 flow cell was used to sequence the final libraries, which had first been combined to 3 nM. Per the source publication's procedure: Raw data preprocessing and quality control were performed with the immunoSEQ Analyzer. The analysis was restricted to productive rearrangements, with each unique CDR3 amino acid sequence defining a clonotype. Repertoire clonality was estimated as the Gini-Simpson index, which was calculated using the R package tcR. Student's t test was used to compare Gini indices, while Pearson correlation assessed associations with tumor size change. Not all clones reach the TCRdb copy of this immuneACCESS table, which keeps in-frame sequences only. Checked studies attribute under half of the gap to unresolved V genes and leave the rest unexplained. Clone size and V and J calls were adopted from that table, with D and trimming inferred from the DNA. The sample records some 6,200 clones, 58% of which are singletons. The top ten clones comprise 7% to 7.5% of the sample.

Findings and caveats that apply to the study as a whole: Larger post-treatment sizes of preexisting intratumoral clones correlated with greater tumor shrinkage, suggesting expansion of preexisting clones contributed to response. TCR analyses included only a few patients per response group, and the authors called for larger cohorts for validation. Higher pretreatment blood TCRbeta clonality and lower post-treatment tumor TCRbeta clonality were correlated with higher pretreatment blood Treg/Th17 ratios.

Sequences were derived from tumor tissue, sampled after nivolumab (anti-PD-1) treatment. The chain is made from TRBV6-5 and TRBJ1-6, and perhaps TRBD1 as D gene, on 5 matching bases. This TCR came from a person aged 40 to 85 with oral cavity squamous cell carcinoma. The CDR3 corresponds to CASSWGGSSYNSPLHF. The DNA sequence follows: TGTGCCAGCAGTTGGGGCGGGAGCTCCTATAATTCACCCCTCCACTTT.